This T cell receptor beta chain was sequenced in a study of glioma-infiltrating T cells after dendritic cell vaccination. CDR1 and CDR2 (germline): KGHSH, LQKENI. Losses at the gene ends were 5 bases for V and 2 bases for J; bases not matched to a gene: 6. CDR3 size: 14 residues. The repertoire was sequenced with immunoSEQ multiplex PCR; TCRdb's copy has only in-frame clones and lacks some. The sample has 50,000 to 55,000 clones, about 91% seen once. Time point denoted: after dendritic cell vaccination, including at tumor progression/relapse. V gene TRBV18 combines with J gene TRBJ2-7; 7 nucleotides match TRBD2. This sample comprised blood, obtained after dendritic cell vaccination. This TCR was recovered from a human donor with glioblastoma. CDR3 in DNA: TGTGCCAGCTCAAGGGCGGGAGCCACCTACGAGCAGTACTTC. This translates into CASSRAGATYEQYF.